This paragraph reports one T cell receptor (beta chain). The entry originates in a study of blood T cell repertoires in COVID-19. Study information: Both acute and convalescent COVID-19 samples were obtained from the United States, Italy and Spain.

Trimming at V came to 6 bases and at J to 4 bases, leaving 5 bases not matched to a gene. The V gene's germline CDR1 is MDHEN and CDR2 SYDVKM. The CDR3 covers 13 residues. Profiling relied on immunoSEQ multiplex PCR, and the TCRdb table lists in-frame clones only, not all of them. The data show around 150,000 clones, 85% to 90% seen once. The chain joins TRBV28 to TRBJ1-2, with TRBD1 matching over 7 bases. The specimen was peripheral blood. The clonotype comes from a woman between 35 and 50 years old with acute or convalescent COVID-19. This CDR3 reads CASSYRGGYGYTF. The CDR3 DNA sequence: TGTGCCAGCAGCTACAGGGGAGGCTATGGCTACACCTTC.